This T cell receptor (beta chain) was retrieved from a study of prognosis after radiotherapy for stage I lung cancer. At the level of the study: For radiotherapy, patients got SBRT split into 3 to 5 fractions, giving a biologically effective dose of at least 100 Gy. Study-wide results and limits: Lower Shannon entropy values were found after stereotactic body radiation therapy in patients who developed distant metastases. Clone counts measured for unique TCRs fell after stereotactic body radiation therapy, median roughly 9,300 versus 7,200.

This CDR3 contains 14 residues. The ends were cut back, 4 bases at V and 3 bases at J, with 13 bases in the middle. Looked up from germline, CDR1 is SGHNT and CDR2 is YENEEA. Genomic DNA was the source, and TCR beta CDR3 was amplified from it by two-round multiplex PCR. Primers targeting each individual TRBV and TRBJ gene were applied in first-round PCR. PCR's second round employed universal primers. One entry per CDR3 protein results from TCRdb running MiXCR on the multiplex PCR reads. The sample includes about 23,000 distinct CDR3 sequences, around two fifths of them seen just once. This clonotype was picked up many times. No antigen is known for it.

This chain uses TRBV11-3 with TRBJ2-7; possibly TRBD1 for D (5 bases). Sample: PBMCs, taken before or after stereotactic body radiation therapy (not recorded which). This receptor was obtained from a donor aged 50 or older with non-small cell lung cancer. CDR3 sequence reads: CASSSGSGNYEQYF. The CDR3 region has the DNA TGTGCCAGCAGCTCAGGCTCAGGGAACTACGAGCAGTACTTC.